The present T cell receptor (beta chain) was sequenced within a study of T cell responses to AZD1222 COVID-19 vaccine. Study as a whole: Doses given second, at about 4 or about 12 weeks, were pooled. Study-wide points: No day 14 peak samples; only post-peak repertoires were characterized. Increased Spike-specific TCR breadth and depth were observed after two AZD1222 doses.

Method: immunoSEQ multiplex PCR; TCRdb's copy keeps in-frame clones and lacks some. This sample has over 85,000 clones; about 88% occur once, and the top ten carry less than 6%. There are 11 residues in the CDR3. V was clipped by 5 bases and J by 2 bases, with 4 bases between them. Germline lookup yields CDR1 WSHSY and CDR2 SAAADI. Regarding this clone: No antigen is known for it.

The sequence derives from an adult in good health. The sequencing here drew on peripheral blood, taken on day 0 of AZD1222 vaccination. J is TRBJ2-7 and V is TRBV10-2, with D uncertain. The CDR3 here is CASSLAYEQYF. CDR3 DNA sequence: TGCGCCAGCAGTCTTGCCTACGAGCAGTACTTC.